Following are 5 T cell receptor beta chains from one sample sequenced in a study of T cells in Graves' hyperthyroidism and ophthalmopathy. Amplified TCR beta CDR3 regions derived from RNA transcripts. HTBI primers were employed in a first-round RT-PCR of the TCR CDR3. In TCRdb, the multiplex PCR reads were re-called with MiXCR into one record per CDR3 protein. The data show 310,000 or so distinct CDR3 sequences, over 15% seen once. The specimen was blood. The source of these receptors is a woman between 55 and 75 years old with Graves' ophthalmopathy.

This clonotype was picked up many times. This rearrangement joins TRBV6-1 to TRBJ1-2; tentatively, D is TRBD1 (6 bases). Germline CDR1 and CDR2: MNHNS and SASEGT. The CDR3 is made up of 15 amino acids. The V end was cut by 7 bases, the J end by 7 bases, with 22 bases between. The CDR3 spells CASTARPSGALGYTF. The CDR3, as DNA: TGTGCCAGCACCGCGCGCCCATCAGGGGCGCTTGGCTACACCTTC.

This clonotype appeared a few times. This chain uses TRBV15 with TRBJ1-4; D is uncertain. Germline assignment: CDR1 LNHNV and CDR2 YYDKDF (reference sequence). The V gene lost 1 base and the J gene lost 6 bases, with 12 bases spanning the gap. There are 15 residues in the CDR3. CDR3 coding DNA: TGTGCCACCAGCAGAGGAAAAACAGAGTATGAAAAACTGTTTTTT. Translated, it gives CATSRGKTEYEKLFF.

This clonotype was observed a handful of times. V gene TRBV18 combines with J gene TRBJ1-2; tentative D call: TRBD1 (6 bases). The germline gives CDR1 KGHSH, CDR2 LQKENI. The CDR3 consists of 14 residues. V lost 2 bases and J lost 8, with 15 bases in between. The CDR3: CASSPDTLGQGYTF. CDR3 nucleotides: TGTGCCAGCTCACCAGACACCCTAGGACAGGGCTACACCTTC. Filled out from reference TRBV18 and TRBJ1-2, the complete variable domain reads NAGVMQNPRHLVRRRGQEARLRCSPMKGHSHVYWYRQLPEEGLKFMVYLQKENIIDESGMPKERFSAEFPKEGPSILRIQQVVRGDSAAYFCASSPDTLGQGYTFGSGTRLTVV.

At least ten counts were recorded for this clonotype. The V and J genes are TRBV7-8 and TRBJ1-2, with a weak D call TRBD1 (5 bases). Trimming removed 1 base at V and 3 bases at J, with 9 bases between. Germline V lookup: CDR1 SGHVS, CDR2 FQNEAQ. There are 14 residues in the CDR3. CDR3 sequence: CASSLGGDYYGYTF. The DNA for the CDR3 is TGTGCCAGCAGCTTAGGCGGGGACTACTATGGCTACACCTTC.

There are a few counts of this clonotype. V gene TRBV9 combines with J gene TRBJ2-3, with 7 bases matching TRBD1. This CDR3 comprises 14 residues. V trimming: 3 bases; J trimming: 4 bases; junction bases outside the gene matches: 5. Germline loops: CDR1 SGDLS, CDR2 YYNGEE. The CDR3 sequence: CASSASGQSDTQYF. The CDR3 coding sequence is TGTGCCAGCAGCGCCTCGGGACAGTCAGATACGCAGTATTTT.